This T cell receptor (beta chain) is from a study of blood T cells in healthy people across ages. Study-level findings and limits: Roughly linear declines in TCR beta diversity per million T cells occurred with age.

As regards this clonotype: Its antigen is not known.

Primed by a sample-barcoded 5' primer and a J-beta primer mix, a second PCR proceeded for 7 to 11 cycles. TCRdb fed the 5' RACE reads into MiXCR, producing one record per CDR3 protein. The data hold some 1.5 million distinct CDR3 sequences, with about 28% observed a single time. Donors were healthy Caucasian individuals from Russia aged roughly 6 to 95. Each sample provided at least 6 micrograms of extracted total RNA. Input material: blood. The sequence was collected from a woman aged 30 to 39 in good health.

The chain's CDR3 is CSASRTSGSTTYEQYF. The CDR3 coding sequence is TGCAGTGCTAGTCGGACTAGCGGGAGTACGACCTACGAGCAGTACTTC. The V gene is TRBV20-1, the J gene TRBJ2-7; 13 nucleotides match TRBD2. Trimming at V came to 3 bases and at J to 2 bases, leaving 7 bases not matched to a gene. The germline CDR1 and CDR2 sequences are DFQATT and SNEGSKA (reference sequence). This CDR3 region has 16 residues.